This note documents a single T cell receptor (beta chain) sequence. This sample stems from a study of OX40 agonist ivuxolimab in advanced cancers. The CDR3 contains 16 residues. V was clipped by 5 bases and J by 5 bases; unmatched bases: 6. CDR1 and CDR2 from the germline V gene are SGHAT and FQNNGV. The data were produced by immunoSEQ multiplex PCR, yet TCRdb's version contains in-frame clones alone and is incomplete. The table lists about 20,000 clones, over 80% of them singletons. This chain joins TRBV11-2 and TRBJ1-4, with 12 bases lining up with TRBD1. The sequence came from an adult with an advanced solid tumor such as melanoma, head and neck, liver or kidney cancer. Source: CD4+ or CD8+ T cells sorted from blood, taken in a trial of the OX40 agonist ivuxolimab. CDR3 in amino acids: CASSKGQGAWNEKLFF. CDR3 sequence (DNA): TGTGCCAGCAGCAAGGGACAGGGGGCCTGGAATGAAAAACTGTTTTTT.